These 21 T cell receptor beta chains share one sample of origin, sequenced in a study of OX40 agonist ivuxolimab in advanced cancers. Generated by immunoSEQ multiplex PCR, the TCRdb table keeps only in-frame clones and is missing some. The table records 66,000 or so clones, approximately 81% of them present only once. The source material was CD4+ or CD8+ T cells sorted from blood, sampled in a trial of the OX40 agonist ivuxolimab. These receptors originate from an adult with an advanced solid tumor such as melanoma, head and neck, liver or kidney cancer.

The V call is TRBV7-3, the J call TRBJ2-1; 8 bases are shared with TRBD2. V lost 3 bases, J lost 3 bases, and 4 bases stayed unmatched. Germline V gene sequence: CDR1 SGHTA, CDR2 FQGTGA. This CDR3 has 15 amino acids. This chain's CDR3 is CASSLSGRVYNEQFF. CDR3 in DNA: TGTGCCAGCAGCTTGAGCGGGAGAGTCTACAATGAGCAGTTCTTC.

The chain has TRBV19 and TRBJ1-1; the D gene is possibly TRBD1 (6 bases). The ends were cut back, 7 bases at V and 2 bases at J, with 8 bases in the middle. This CDR3 is built from 12 residues. CDR1 and CDR2 from the germline V gene are LNHDA and SQIVND (reference sequence). In nucleotides, the CDR3 is TGTGCCAGTACGGACAGAAACACTGAAGCTTTCTTT. It encodes CASTDRNTEAFF. The full variable domain, completed using reference TRBV19 and TRBJ1-1, is DGGITQSPKYLFRKEGQNVTLSCEQNLNHDAMYWYRQDPGQGLRLIYYSQIVNDFQKGDIAEGYSVSREKKESFPLTVTSAQKNPTAFYLCASTDRNTEAFFGQGTRLTVV.

The chain carries TRBV5-6 and TRBJ1-2; 10 bases match TRBD1. The CDR3 spans 15 residues. Trimming removed 0 bases from V and 4 bases from J; junction bases left unmatched: 3. Germline V gene lookup returns CDR1 SGHDT and CDR2 YYEEEE. The CDR3 sequence: CASSLGDRGLYGYTF. Here the CDR3 DNA reads TGTGCCAGCAGCTTGGGTGACAGGGGGCTCTATGGCTACACCTTC.

This clone was picked up one time. This chain joins TRBV19 and TRBJ1-2; TRBD1 is a possible D gene (5 bases). This CDR3 spans 14 amino acids. The germline V and J ends were trimmed by 4 bases and 12 bases, with 21 bases remaining between them. Germline assignment: CDR1 LNHDA and CDR2 SQIVND (reference sequence). This chain's CDR3 is CASSRIAGTPDHTF. Written as DNA, the CDR3 is TGTGCCAGTAGTAGAATTGCCGGGACGCCGGACCACACCTTC. Full variable domain (rest looked up from reference TRBV19 and TRBJ1-2): DGGITQSPKYLFRKEGQNVTLSCEQNLNHDAMYWYRQDPGQGLRLIYYSQIVNDFQKGDIAEGYSVSREKKESFPLTVTSAQKNPTAFYLCASSRIAGTPDHTFGSGTRLTVV.

The chain recombines TRBV7-8 with TRBJ1-3; TRBD1 is a possible D gene (6 bases). The CDR3 spans 16 residues. Trimming left V 5 bases short and J 1 base short, with 15 bases between. CDR1 is SGHVS and CDR2 is FQNEAQ in the germline V gene. The CDR3 DNA follows: TGTGCCAGCAGCCCAAAACTTGGGACATCTGGAAACACCATATATTTT. It translates to CASSPKLGTSGNTIYF. The full variable domain, completed using reference TRBV7-8 and TRBJ1-3, is GAGVSQSPRYKVAKRGQDVALRCDPISGHVSLFWYQQALGQGPEFLTYFQNEAQLDKSGLPSDRFFAERPEGSVSTLKIQRTQQEDSAVYLCASSPKLGTSGNTIYFGEGSWLTVV.

This chain joins TRBV6-1 and TRBJ2-5; D remains ambiguous. Looked up from germline, CDR1 is MNHNS and CDR2 is SASEGT. V was trimmed by 4 bases and J by 0 bases, leaving 12 bases between them. The CDR3 covers 15 residues. The CDR3 bases are TGTGCCAGCAGTGGTGGATCCTGGTACCAAGAGACCCAGTACTTC. Translation: CASSGGSWYQETQYF.

V is TRBV6-1 and J is TRBJ2-7; the match to TRBD2 covers 11 bases. The CDR3 has 15 residues. The V gene end was trimmed by 5 bases and the J gene end by 2 bases; junction bases not matched to a gene: 5. The germline CDR1 and CDR2 sequences are MNHNS and SASEGT. The CDR3 reads CASSPNSGGAYEQYF. The CDR3 nucleotides read TGTGCCAGCAGTCCTAATAGCGGGGGGGCCTACGAGCAGTACTTC.

V and J are TRBV5-1 and TRBJ2-2, with 7 bases fitting TRBD1. Unmatched junction bases numbered 6, after V lost 4 bases and J lost 0 bases. The germline CDR1 and CDR2 sequences are SGHRS and YFSETQ. The CDR3 is 16 residues long. CDR3 nucleotides: TGCGCCAGCAGCAGGACAGGAACCGCGAACACCGGGGAGCTGTTTTTT. Protein product: CASSRTGTANTGELFF.

The V and J genes are TRBV28 and TRBJ1-5; TRBD1 might be the D (6 bases). This CDR3 is built from 15 residues. Germline V gene lookup returns CDR1 MDHEN and CDR2 SYDVKM. The V and J ends lost 5 bases and 7 bases respectively, with 18 bases between them. The CDR3 region has the DNA TGTGCCAGCAGTGTAACCGGGACAATGGCCCAGCCCCAGCATTTT. Encoded protein: CASSVTGTMAQPQHF.

The chain recombines TRBV7-8 with TRBJ2-3; D gene ambiguous. The CDR3 has 12 amino acids. CDR1 and CDR2 (germline): SGHVS, FQNEAQ. V lost 5 bases to trimming and J lost 4 bases, with 7 bases between them. CDR3 amino acids: CASSPNPDTQYF. CDR3 in DNA: TGTGCCAGCAGCCCGAATCCAGATACGCAGTATTTT.

The chain carries TRBV18 and TRBJ2-6; tentative D call: TRBD1 (5 bases). CDR3 size: 15 residues. The V gene lost 1 base and the J gene lost 4 bases, with 8 bases spanning the gap. CDR1 and CDR2 (germline): KGHSH, LQKENI. The CDR3 DNA sequence: TGTGCCAGCTCACCACAGGGGAACGGGGCCAACGTCCTGACTTTC. This encodes CASSPQGNGANVLTF.

The chain uses TRBV27 and TRBJ2-4; 10 bases fit TRBD2. Germline V lookup: CDR1 MNHEY, CDR2 SMNVEV (reference sequence). CDR3 length: 18 amino acids. V was pared by 4 bases and J by 1 base, with 10 bases of the junction left unmatched. CDR3 sequence (DNA): TGTGCCAGCAGTTCCCTTAGAAGCGGGGGGGCTGCCAAAAACATTCAGTACTTC. Translation gives CASSSLRSGGAAKNIQYF.

CDR3 loop: CASSPPRGGWETQYF. The CDR3 region has the DNA TGTGCCAGCAGTCCGCCTCGCGGGGGTTGGGAGACCCAGTACTTC. This chain connects TRBV6-5 to TRBJ2-5, with 7 bases fitting TRBD2. The CDR3 length is 15 residues. Germline trimming cut 5 bases from V and 5 bases from J; bases unmatched to any gene: 11. Germline V gives CDR1 MNHEY, CDR2 SVGAGI.

The chain recombines TRBV19 with TRBJ2-5; the D gene is possibly TRBD2 (5 bases). Matching the DNA end better, TRBJ2-7 makes the J call doubtful. Per the germline V gene, CDR1 is LNHDA and CDR2 is SQIVND (reference sequence). This CDR3 region has 13 residues. The CDR3 region is CASRARASYEQYF. CDR3 nucleotide sequence: TGTGCCAGTCGGGCGCGGGCCTCCTACGAGCAGTACTTC.

For the CDR3, the DNA is TGTGCCAGTAGTGGAGGGCAGGGAATCTCTGGGGCCAACGTCCTGACTTTC. Translating gives CASSGGQGISGANVLTF. The chain has TRBV19 and TRBJ2-6; possible D gene TRBD2, 6 bases. The CDR3 length is 17 residues. In germline, CDR1 is LNHDA, CDR2 SQIVND (reference sequence). V was shortened by 5 bases and J by 0 bases, with 14 bases between the two germline ends.

The rearrangement links TRBV2 to TRBJ2-7; tentative D call: TRBD2 (5 bases). The CDR3 loop spans 11 amino acids. CDR1 is SNHLY, CDR2 FYNNEI, per germline. The V end was cut by 6 bases, the J end by 7 bases, with 10 bases between. CDR3 nucleotides: TGTGCCAGCAGATCCTCGGGGGAGCAGTACTTC. Protein product: CASRSSGEQYF.

The chain carries TRBV11-3 and TRBJ2-5, with a tentative D call TRBD1 (5 bases). V lost 2 bases and J lost 7, with 14 bases in between. CDR1 is SGHNT and CDR2 is YENEEA in the germline V gene. The CDR3 has 14 amino acids. The CDR3: CASSLTGSTRTQYF. The DNA for the CDR3 is TGTGCCAGCAGCTTAACAGGCAGCACCCGGACCCAGTACTTC. The full variable domain, its missing parts supplied by reference TRBV11-3 and TRBJ2-5, is EAGVVQSPRYKIIEKKQPVAFWCNPISGHNTLYWYLQNLGQGPELLIRYENEEAVDDSQLPKDRFSAERLKGVDSTLKIQPAELGDSAVYLCASSLTGSTRTQYFGPGTRLLVL.

DNA of the CDR3: TGTGCCAGCTCACCACAAAGACAGGAGAACACTGAAGCTTTCTTT. Amino acids: CASSPQRQENTEAFF. The chain couples TRBV18 to TRBJ1-1, with D possibly being TRBD1 (6 bases). V was shortened by 1 base and J by 1 base, with 10 bases between the two germline ends. CDR1 is KGHSH, CDR2 LQKENI, per germline. This CDR3 contains 15 residues. Complete variable domain (other parts from reference TRBV18 and TRBJ1-1): NAGVMQNPRHLVRRRGQEARLRCSPMKGHSHVYWYRQLPEEGLKFMVYLQKENIIDESGMPKERFSAEFPKEGPSILRIQQVVRGDSAAYFCASSPQRQENTEAFFGQGTRLTVV.

The chain carries TRBV6-1 and TRBJ1-5; D not resolved. V was shortened by 7 bases and J by 1 base, with 5 bases between the two germline ends. This CDR3 comprises 12 residues. Germline-derived CDR1 and CDR2 are MNHNS and SASEGT. CDR3 DNA sequence: TGTGCCAGCACCAACAGCAATCAGCCCCAGCATTTT. It encodes CASTNSNQPQHF.

The V gene is TRBV9, the J gene TRBJ2-1; the D is unclear. The V gene lost 0 bases and the J gene lost 7 bases, with 14 bases spanning the gap. CDR3 length equals 15 residues. Germline V CDR1 and CDR2: SGDLS, YYNGEE. DNA for the CDR3: TGTGCCAGCAGCGTAGATGGGAAACAAATTAATGAGCAGTTCTTC. Encoded protein: CASSVDGKQINEQFF.

This clone was found a few times. The gene calls are TRBV27 and TRBJ2-7; D gene ambiguous. There are 13 residues in the CDR3. Germline values: CDR1 MNHEY, CDR2 SMNVEV (reference sequence). The ends were cut back, 5 bases at V and 3 bases at J, with 11 bases in the middle. The CDR3 loop reads CASSKREDYEQYF. In nucleotides, the CDR3 is TGTGCCAGCAGTAAGCGAGAAGACTACGAGCAGTACTTC.